The 10 T cell receptor beta chains presented below share a single source sample, sequenced in a study of technical replicates of blood from a handful of donors. The table came from immunoSEQ multiplex PCR; TCRdb's copy has only in-frame clones and leaves some out. Here the sample spans approximately 75,000 clones, approximately 75% being singletons. Sequenced sample: PBMCs. The receptors here all came from a human donor in good health. Some clones in this sample may be carry-over from other donors' samples.

J is TRBJ2-1 and V is TRBV21-1; the table calls TRBD2, which could not be checked here. TRBV21-1 is recorded as a pseudogene. The length of the CDR3 is 15 residues. The CDR3 DNA reads TGTGCCACCCCGGGGGGACTAGCGGGGATCAATGAGCAGTTCTTC. Translation: CATPGGLAGINEQFF.

This clone was found a few times. V gene TRBV19 combines with J gene TRBJ1-2, with 9 bases identical to TRBD1. The germline CDR1 and CDR2 sequences are LNHDA and SQIVND (reference sequence). CDR3 length equals 15 residues. The V gene end was trimmed by 6 bases and the J gene end by 4 bases; junction bases not matched to a gene: 9. In DNA form, the CDR3 reads TGTGCCAGTAGGCCACAGGGGGCGCCTGGCTATGGCTACACCTTC. It translates to CASRPQGAPGYGYTF.

This rearrangement joins TRBV5-5 to TRBJ1-2, with unresolved D. V lost 2 bases to trimming and J lost 4 bases, with 18 bases between them. The CDR3 consists of 16 residues. CDR1 and CDR2 (germline): SGHKS, YYEKEE (reference sequence). CDR3 bases: TGTGCCAGCAGCTTCCCGGGCGCGGGCCGATCCTATGGCTACACCTTC. Its translation is CASSFPGAGRSYGYTF.

The rearrangement uses TRBV9 and TRBJ1-5; maybe TRBD1 (5 bases). Germline loops: CDR1 SGDLS, CDR2 YYNGEE. CDR3 length: 14 residues. Trimming shortened V by 4 bases and J by 7 bases, and 15 bases separated the two germline ends. The CDR3 coding sequence is TGTGCCAGCAGCTCCCGAGCAGGGTTGCAGCCCCAGCATTTT. This gives the protein CASSSRAGLQPQHF.

This chain uses TRBV18 with TRBJ2-7; TRBD2 agrees at 11 bases. Germline V gives CDR1 KGHSH, CDR2 LQKENI. The CDR3 has 16 amino acids. Unmatched junction bases numbered 3, after V lost 0 bases and J lost 2 bases. The CDR3 DNA reads TGTGCCAGCTCACCACCCCTAGCGGGAGGCACCTACGAGCAGTACTTC. Protein sequence: CASSPPLAGGTYEQYF. Variable domain in full (rest from reference TRBV18 and TRBJ2-7): NAGVMQNPRHLVRRRGQEARLRCSPMKGHSHVYWYRQLPEEGLKFMVYLQKENIIDESGMPKERFSAEFPKEGPSILRIQQVVRGDSAAYFCASSPPLAGGTYEQYFGPGTRLTVT.

V gene TRBV7-6 combines with J gene TRBJ2-3, with 14 positions matching TRBD2. Germline assignment: CDR1 SGHVS and CDR2 FNYEAQ. V trimming: 1 base; J trimming: 1 base; junction bases outside the gene matches: 16. The CDR3 covers 22 residues. The CDR3: CASSLVPPTGTSGRGGTDTQYF. In nucleotides, the CDR3 is TGTGCCAGCAGCTTAGTACCTCCGACTGGGACTAGCGGGAGAGGGGGCACAGATACGCAGTATTTT.

The rearrangement links TRBV29-1 to TRBJ2-5; TRBD2 matches 7 bases. The CDR3 has 15 residues. Germline CDR1 and CDR2: SQVTM and ANQGSEA. With V trimmed by 2 bases and J by 4 bases, 10 bases remained unmatched. This CDR3 reads CSVEFAGEKRETQYF. The CDR3 coding sequence is TGCAGCGTTGAATTCGCGGGGGAAAAGAGAGAGACCCAGTACTTC.

The rearrangement uses TRBV4-1 and TRBJ1-2; TRBD1 matches at 9 bases. J lost 0 bases, V lost 7 bases, and 18 bases had no gene match. This CDR3 contains 19 residues. Germline V CDR1 and CDR2: MGHRA, YSYEKL. Here the CDR3 reads CASNPPDRGGSSSNYGYTF. DNA for the CDR3: TGCGCCAGCAACCCCCCGGACAGGGGTGGTTCCTCCTCTAACTATGGCTACACCTTC.

The chain uses TRBV10-2 and TRBJ2-3, with 11 positions matching TRBD2. Germline CDR1 reads WSHSY; CDR2 reads SAAADI. J gave up 6 bases and V 0 bases, and 8 bases lay outside the gene matches. This CDR3 has 17 residues. The CDR3 region is CASSESITSGSADTQYF. Written as DNA, the CDR3 is TGCGCCAGCAGTGAGTCGATTACTAGCGGGAGCGCCGATACGCAGTATTTT.

The chain combines TRBV5-1 with TRBJ1-2, with a weak D call TRBD1 (6 bases). V gave up 0 bases and J gave up 2 bases, with 8 bases separating them. Per the germline V gene, CDR1 is SGHRS and CDR2 is YFSETQ. The length of the CDR3 is 14 residues. This CDR3 is CASSLDRVNYGYTF. CDR3 nucleotides: TGCGCCAGCAGCTTGGACAGGGTGAACTATGGCTACACCTTC.